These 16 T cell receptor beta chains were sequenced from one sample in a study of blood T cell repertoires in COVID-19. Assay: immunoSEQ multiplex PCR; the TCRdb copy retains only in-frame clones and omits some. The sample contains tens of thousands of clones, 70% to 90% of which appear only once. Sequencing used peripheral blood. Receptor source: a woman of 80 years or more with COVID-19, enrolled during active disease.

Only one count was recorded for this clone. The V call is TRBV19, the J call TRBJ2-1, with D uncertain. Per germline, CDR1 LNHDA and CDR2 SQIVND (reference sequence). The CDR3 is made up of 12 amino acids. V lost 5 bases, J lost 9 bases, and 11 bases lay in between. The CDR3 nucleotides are TGTGCCAGTAGTCCTCGACTTAGTGAGCAGTTCTTC. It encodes CASSPRLSEQFF.

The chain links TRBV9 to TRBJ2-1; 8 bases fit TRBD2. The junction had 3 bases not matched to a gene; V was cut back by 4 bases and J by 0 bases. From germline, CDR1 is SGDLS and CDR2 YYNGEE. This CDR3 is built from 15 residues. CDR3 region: CASSHGRVSYNEQFF. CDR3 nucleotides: TGTGCCAGCAGCCACGGGAGGGTCTCCTACAATGAGCAGTTCTTC. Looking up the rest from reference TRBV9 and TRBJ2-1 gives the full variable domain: DSGVTQTPKHLITATGQRVTLRCSPRSGDLSVYWYQQSLDQGLQFLIQYYNGEERAKGNILERFSAQQFPDLHSELNLSSLELGDSALYFCASSHGRVSYNEQFFGPGTRLTVL.

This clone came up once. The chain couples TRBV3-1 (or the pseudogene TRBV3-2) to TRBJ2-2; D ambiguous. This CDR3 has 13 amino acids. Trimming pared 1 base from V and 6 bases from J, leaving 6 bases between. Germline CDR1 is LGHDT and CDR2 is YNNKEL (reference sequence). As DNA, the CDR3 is TGTGCCAGCAGCCAAGGAGGAGCCGGGGAGCTGTTTTTT. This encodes CASSQGGAGELFF.

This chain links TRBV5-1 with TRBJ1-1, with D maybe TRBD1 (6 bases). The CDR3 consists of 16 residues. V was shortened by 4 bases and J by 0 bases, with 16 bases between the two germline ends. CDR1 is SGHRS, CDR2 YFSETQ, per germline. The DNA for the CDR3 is TGCGCCAGCAGCCGCTCGACAGGCGCCATGAACACTGAAGCTTTCTTT. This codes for CASSRSTGAMNTEAFF.

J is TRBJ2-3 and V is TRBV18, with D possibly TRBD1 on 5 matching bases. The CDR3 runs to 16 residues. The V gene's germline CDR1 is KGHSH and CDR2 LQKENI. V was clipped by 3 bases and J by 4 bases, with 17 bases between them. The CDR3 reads CASSPFDSLVSDTQYF. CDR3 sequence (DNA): TGTGCCAGCTCACCTTTTGACAGCCTAGTTTCAGATACGCAGTATTTT.

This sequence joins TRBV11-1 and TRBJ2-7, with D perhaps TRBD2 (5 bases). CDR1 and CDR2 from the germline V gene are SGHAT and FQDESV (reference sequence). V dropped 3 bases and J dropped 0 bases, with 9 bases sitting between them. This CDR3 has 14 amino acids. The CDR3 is CASSFKRSSYEQYF. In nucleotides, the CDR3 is TGTGCCAGCAGCTTCAAGCGGAGCTCCTACGAGCAGTACTTC.

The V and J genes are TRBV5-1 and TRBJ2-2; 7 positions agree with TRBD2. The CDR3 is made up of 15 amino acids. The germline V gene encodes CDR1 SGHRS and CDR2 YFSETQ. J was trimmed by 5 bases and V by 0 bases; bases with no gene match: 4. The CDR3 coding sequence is TGCGCCAGCAGCTTGGATGCAGCGGGGACCGGGGAGCTGTTTTTT. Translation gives CASSLDAAGTGELFF.

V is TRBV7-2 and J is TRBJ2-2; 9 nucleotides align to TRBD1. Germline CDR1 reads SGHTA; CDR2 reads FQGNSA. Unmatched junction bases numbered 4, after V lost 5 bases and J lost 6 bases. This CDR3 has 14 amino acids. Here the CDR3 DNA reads TGTGCCAGCAGCAACCGGACAGGGGCCGGGGAGCTGTTTTTT. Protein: CASSNRTGAGELFF.

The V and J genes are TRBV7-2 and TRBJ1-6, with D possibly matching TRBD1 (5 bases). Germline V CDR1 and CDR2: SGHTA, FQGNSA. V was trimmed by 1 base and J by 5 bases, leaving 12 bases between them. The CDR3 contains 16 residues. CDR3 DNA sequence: TGTGCCAGCAGCTTAGGGGCGGGGGGGAATAATTCACCCCTCCACTTT. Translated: CASSLGAGGNNSPLHF.

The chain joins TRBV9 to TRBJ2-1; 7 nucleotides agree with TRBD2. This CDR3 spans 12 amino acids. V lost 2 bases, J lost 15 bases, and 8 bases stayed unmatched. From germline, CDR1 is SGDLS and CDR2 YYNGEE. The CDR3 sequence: CASSVTAREGFF. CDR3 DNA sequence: TGTGCCAGCAGCGTTACTGCCAGGGAGGGGTTCTTC.

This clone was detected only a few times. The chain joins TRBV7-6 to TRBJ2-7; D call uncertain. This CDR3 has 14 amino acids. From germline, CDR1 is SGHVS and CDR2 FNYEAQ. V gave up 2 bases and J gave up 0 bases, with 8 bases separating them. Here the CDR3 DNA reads TGTGCCAGCAGCTTACAGGTCAGCTCCTACGAGCAGTACTTC. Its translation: CASSLQVSSYEQYF.

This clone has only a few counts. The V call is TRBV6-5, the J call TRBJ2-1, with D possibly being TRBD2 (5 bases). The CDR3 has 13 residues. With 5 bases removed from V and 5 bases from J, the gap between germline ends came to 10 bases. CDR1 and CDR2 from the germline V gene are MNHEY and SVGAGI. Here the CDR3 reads CASSQWTDNEQFF. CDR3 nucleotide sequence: TGTGCCAGCAGTCAATGGACTGACAATGAGCAGTTCTTC.

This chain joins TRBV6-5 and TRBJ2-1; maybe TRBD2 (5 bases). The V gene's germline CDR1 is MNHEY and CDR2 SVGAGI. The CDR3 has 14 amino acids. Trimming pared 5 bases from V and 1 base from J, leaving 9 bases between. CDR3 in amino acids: CASSTRDSYNEQFF. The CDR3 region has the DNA TGTGCCAGCAGTACCCGGGATTCCTACAATGAGCAGTTCTTC.

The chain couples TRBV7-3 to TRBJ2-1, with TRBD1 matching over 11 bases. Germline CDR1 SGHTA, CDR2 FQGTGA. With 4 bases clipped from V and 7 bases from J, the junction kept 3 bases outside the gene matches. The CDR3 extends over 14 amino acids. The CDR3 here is CASSSDRGLNEQFF. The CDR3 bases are TGTGCCAGCAGCTCGGACAGGGGGCTTAATGAGCAGTTCTTC.

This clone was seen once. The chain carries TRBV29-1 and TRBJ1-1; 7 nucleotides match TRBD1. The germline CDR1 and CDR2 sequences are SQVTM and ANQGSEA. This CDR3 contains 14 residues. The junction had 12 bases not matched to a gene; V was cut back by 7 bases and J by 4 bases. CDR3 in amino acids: CSAKDSRGTTEAFF. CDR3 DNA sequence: TGCAGCGCCAAAGACTCCAGGGGGACCACTGAAGCTTTCTTT.

DNA of the CDR3: TGTGCCACGGGAGAGGGGGGGACGAGCGAGACCCAGTACTTC. Its translation is CATGEGGTSETQYF. The chain is built from TRBV5-4 and TRBJ2-5, with D possibly TRBD2 on 7 matching bases. Germline V gene lookup returns CDR1 SGHNT and CDR2 YYREEE (reference sequence). The CDR3 consists of 14 residues. Trimming took 9 bases from V and 5 from J, leaving 20 bases between them.